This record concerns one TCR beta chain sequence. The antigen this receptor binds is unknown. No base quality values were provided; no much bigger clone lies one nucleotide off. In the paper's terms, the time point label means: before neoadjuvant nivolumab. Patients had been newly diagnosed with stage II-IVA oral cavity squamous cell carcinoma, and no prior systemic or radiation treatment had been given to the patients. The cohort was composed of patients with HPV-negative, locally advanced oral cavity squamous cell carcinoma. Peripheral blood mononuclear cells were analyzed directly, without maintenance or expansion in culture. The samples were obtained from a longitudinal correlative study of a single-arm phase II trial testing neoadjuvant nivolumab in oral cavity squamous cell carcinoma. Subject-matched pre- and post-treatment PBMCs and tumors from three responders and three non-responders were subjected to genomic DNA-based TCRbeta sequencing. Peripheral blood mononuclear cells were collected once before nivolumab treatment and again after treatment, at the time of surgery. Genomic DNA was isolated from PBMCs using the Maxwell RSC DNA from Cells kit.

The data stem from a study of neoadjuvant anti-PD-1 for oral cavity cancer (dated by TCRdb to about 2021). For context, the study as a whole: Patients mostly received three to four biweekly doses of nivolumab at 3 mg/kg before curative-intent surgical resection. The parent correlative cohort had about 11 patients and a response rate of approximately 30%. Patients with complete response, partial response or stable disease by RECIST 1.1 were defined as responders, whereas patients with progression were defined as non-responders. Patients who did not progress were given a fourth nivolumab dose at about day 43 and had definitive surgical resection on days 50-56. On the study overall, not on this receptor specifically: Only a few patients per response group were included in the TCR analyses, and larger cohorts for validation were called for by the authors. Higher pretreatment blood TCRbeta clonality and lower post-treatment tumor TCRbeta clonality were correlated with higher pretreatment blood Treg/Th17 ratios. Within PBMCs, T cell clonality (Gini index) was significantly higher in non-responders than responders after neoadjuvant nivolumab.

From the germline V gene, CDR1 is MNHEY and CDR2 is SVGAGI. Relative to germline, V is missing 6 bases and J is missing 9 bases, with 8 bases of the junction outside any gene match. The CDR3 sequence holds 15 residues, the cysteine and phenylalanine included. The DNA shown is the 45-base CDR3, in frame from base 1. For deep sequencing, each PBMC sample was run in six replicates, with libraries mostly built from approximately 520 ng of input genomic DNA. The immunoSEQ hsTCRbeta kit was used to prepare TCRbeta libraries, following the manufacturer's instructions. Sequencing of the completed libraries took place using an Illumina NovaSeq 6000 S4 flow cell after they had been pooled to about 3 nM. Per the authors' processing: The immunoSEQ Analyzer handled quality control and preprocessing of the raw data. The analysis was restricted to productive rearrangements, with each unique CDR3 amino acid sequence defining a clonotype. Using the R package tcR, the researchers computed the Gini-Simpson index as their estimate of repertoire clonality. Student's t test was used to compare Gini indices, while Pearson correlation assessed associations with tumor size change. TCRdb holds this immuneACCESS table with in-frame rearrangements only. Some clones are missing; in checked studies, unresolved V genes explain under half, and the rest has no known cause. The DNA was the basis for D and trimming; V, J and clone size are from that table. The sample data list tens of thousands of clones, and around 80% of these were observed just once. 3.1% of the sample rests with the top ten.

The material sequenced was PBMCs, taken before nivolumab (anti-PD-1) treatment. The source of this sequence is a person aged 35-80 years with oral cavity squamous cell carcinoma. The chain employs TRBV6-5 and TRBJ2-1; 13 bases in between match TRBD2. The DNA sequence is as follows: TGTGCCAGCAGGAGACTAGCGGGAGGTTTAGGTGAGCAGTTCTTC. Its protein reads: CASRRLAGGLGEQFF.